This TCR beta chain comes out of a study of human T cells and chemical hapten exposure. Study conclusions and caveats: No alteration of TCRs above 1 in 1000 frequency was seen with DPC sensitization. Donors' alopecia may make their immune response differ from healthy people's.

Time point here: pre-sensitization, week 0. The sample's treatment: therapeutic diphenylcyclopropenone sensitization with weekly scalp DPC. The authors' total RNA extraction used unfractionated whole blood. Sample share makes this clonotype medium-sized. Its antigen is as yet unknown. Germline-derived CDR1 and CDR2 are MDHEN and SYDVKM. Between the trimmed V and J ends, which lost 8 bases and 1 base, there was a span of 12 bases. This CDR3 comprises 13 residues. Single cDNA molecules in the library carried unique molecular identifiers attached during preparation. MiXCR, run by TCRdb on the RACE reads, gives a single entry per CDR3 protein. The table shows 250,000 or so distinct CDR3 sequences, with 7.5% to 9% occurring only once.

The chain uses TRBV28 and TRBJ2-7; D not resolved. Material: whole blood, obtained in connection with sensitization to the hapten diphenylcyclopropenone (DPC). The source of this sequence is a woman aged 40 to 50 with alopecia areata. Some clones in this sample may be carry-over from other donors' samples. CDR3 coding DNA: TGTGCCAGCCTCGTCAGAGGTTCCTACGAGCAGTACTTC. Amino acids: CASLVRGSYEQYF.